This T cell receptor (beta chain) was documented in a study of blood T cell repertoires in COVID-19. On the study more broadly: T cells, B-cell-depleted T cells, or PBMCs supplied cDNA or gDNA.

Trimming left V 0 bases short and J 6 bases short, with 14 bases between. CDR1 and CDR2 from the germline V gene are LGHDT and YNNKEL (reference sequence). CDR3 length: 15 residues. Original data processing: Counts of nucleated cells, estimated from reference gene primer amplification, were obtained. Clones were read by immunoSEQ multiplex PCR, and TCRdb kept only the in-frame ones, dropping some. V and J calls plus clone size are reproduced from that table; the DNA served to infer D and trimming. The sample consists of tens of thousands of clones, about 86% of them appearing once. What was sequenced was peripheral blood. The V and J genes are TRBV3-1 (or the pseudogene TRBV3-2) and TRBJ1-1, with D possibly being TRBD1 (6 bases). The receptor was isolated from a man between 65 and 79 years old with acute or convalescent COVID-19. The DNA of the CDR3 is TGTGCCAGCAGCCAAGATCCGTTGACAGGCGCTGAAGCTTTCTTT. Translation: CASSQDPLTGAEAFF.